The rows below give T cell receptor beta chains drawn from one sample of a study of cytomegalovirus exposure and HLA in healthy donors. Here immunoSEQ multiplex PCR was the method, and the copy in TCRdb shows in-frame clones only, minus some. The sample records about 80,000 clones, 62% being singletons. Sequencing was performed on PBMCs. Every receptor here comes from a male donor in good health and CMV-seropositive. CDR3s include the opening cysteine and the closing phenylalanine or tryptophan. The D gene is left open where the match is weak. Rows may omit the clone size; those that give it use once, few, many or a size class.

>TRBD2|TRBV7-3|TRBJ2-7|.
CASSHGLAGVAEQYF
TGTGCCAGCAGCCACGGACTAGCGGGAGTAGCCGAGCAGTACTTC
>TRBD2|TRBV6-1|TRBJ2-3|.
CASSGGTHLNTQYF
TGTGCCAGCAGCGGGGGGACCCACCTGAATACGCAGTATTTT
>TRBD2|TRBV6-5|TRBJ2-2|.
CASSYSRLAGDAELFF
TGTGCCAGCAGTTACTCGAGACTAGCGGGAGACGCGGAGCTGTTTTTT
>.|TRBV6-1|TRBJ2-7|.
CASREYEQYF
TGTGCCAGCAGGGAGTACGAGCAGTACTTC
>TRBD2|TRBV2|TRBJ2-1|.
CGSRRRQGLADYSYNEQFF
TGTGGAAGCAGGCGAAGGCAGGGACTAGCGGACTACTCCTACAATGAGCAGTTCTTC
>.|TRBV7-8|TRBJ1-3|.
CASSLGGGAGNTIYF
TGTGCCAGCAGCTTAGGCGGGGGAGCTGGAAACACCATATATTTT
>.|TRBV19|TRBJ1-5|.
CASSKVRVLFNQPQHF
TGTGCCAGTAGTAAGGTCAGGGTTTTATTCAATCAGCCCCAGCATTTT
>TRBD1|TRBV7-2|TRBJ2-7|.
CASSLGPGGYEQYF
TGTGCCAGCAGCTTAGGTCCAGGGGGCTACGAGCAGTACTTC
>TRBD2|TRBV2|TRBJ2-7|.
CASSLAGAPREQYF
TGTGCCAGCAGTTTAGCGGGAGCCCCTCGCGAGCAGTACTTC
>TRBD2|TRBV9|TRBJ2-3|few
CASSPTGGGAWGTDTQYF
TGTGCCAGCAGCCCAACGGGCGGGGGGGCGTGGGGCACAGATACGCAGTATTTT